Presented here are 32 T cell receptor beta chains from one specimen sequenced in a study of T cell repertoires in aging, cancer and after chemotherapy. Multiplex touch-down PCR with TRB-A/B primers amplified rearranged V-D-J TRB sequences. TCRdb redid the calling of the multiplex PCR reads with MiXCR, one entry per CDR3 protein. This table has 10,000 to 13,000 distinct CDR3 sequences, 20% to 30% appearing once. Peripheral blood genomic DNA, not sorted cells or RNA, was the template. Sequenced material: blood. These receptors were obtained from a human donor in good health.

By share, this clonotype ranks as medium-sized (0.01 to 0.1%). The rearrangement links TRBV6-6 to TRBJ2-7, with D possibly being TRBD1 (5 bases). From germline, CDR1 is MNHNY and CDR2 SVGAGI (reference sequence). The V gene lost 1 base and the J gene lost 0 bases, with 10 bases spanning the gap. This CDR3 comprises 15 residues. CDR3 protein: CASSYLQAFSYEQYF. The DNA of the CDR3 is TGTGCCAGCAGTTACTTACAGGCCTTCTCCTACGAGCAGTACTTC.

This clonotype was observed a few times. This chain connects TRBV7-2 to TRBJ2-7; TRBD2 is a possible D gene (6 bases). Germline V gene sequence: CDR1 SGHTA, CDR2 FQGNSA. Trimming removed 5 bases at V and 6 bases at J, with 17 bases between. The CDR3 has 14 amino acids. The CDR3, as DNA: TGTGCCAGCAGCATCCGGACTAAGGTGGCCGAGCAGTACTTC. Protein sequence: CASSIRTKVAEQYF.

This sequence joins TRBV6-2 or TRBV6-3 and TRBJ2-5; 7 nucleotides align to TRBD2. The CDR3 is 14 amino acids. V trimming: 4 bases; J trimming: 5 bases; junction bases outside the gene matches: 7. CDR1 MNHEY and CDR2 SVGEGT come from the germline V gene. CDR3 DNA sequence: TGTGCCAGCAGTTTTGAAGCGGGGTGGGAGACCCAGTACTTC. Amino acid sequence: CASSFEAGWETQYF.

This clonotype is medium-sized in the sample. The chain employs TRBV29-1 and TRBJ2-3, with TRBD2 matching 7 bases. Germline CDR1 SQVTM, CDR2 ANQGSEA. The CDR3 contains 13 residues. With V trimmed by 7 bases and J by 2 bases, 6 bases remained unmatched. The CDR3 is CSAQRGNTDTQYF. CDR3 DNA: TGCAGCGCCCAGCGGGGAAACACAGATACGCAGTATTTT.

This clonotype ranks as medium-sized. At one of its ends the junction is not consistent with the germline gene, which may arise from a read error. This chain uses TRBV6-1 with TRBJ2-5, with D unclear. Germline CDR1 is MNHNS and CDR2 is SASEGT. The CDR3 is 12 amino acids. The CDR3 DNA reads TGTGCCAGCGGTGAGTCCAGACAGACCCAGTACTTC. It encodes CASGESRQTQYF.

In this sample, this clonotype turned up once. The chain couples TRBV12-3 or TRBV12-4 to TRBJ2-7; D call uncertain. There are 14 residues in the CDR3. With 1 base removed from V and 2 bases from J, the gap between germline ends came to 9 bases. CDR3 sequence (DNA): TGTGCCAGCAGTTTAGTTGGGCAAGCCTACGAGCAGTACTTC. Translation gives CASSLVGQAYEQYF.

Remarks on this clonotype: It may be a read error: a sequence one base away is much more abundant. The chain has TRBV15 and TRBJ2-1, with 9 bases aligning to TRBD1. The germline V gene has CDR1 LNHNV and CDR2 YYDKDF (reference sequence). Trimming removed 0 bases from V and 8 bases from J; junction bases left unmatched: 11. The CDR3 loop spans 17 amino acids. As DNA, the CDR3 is TGTGCCACCAGCAGAGAAGCCTACAGGGGGCTCTCGGATGAGCAGTTCTTC. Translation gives CATSREAYRGLSDEQFF.

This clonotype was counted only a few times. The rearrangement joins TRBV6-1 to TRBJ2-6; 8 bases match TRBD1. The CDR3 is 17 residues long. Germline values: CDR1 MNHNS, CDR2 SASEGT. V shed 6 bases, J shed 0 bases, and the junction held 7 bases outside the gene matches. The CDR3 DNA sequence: TGTGCCAGCAGGCCCGGGACAGGCCCCTCTGGGGCCAACGTCCTGACTTTC. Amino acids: CASRPGTGPSGANVLTF.

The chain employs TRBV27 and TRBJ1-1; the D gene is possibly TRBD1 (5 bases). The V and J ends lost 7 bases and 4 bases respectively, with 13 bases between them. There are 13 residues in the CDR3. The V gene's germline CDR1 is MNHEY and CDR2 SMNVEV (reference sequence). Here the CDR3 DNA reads TGTGCCAGCAACAAGGGGTTCGGCACTGAAGCTTTCTTT. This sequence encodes CASNKGFGTEAFF.

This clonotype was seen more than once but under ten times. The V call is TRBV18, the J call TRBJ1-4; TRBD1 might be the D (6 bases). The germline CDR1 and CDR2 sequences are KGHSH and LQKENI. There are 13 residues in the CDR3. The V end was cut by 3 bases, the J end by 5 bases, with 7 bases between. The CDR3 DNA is TGTGCCAGCTCACCTGACAGGAATGAAAAACTGTTTTTT. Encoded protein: CASSPDRNEKLFF.

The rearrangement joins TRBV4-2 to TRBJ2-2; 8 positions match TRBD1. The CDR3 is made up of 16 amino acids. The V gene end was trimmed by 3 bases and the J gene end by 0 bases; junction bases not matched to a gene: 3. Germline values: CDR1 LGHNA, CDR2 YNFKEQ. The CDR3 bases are TGTGCCAGCAGCCACAGGGGGCTTACGAACACCGGGGAGCTGTTTTTT. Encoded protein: CASSHRGLTNTGELFF.

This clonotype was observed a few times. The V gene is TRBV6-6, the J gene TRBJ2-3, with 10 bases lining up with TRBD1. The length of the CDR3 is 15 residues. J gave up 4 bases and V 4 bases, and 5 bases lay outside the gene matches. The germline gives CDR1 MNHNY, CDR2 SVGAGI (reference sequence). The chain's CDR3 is CASSSGTGVPDTQYF. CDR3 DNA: TGTGCCAGCAGTTCCGGGACAGGGGTCCCAGATACGCAGTATTTT.

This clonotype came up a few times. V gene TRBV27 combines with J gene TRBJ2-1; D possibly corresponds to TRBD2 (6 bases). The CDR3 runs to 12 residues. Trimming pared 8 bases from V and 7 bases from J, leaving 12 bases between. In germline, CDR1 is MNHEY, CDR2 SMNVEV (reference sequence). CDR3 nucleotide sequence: TGTGCCAGCGCTCATGGGGGGAATGAGCAGTTCTTC. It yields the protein CASAHGGNEQFF.

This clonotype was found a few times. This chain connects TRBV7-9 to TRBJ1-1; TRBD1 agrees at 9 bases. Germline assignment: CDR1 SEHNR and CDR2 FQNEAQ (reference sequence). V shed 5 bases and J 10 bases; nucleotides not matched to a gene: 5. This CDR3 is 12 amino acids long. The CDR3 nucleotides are TGTGCCAGCAGCCTGGGACAGGGCGTAGCTTTCTTT. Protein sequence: CASSLGQGVAFF.

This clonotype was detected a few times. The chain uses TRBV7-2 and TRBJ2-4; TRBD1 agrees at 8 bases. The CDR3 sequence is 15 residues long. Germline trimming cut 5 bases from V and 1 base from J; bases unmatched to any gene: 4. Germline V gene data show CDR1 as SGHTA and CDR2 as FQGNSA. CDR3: CASSPDRGAKNIQYF. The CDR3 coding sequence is TGTGCCAGCAGCCCAGACAGGGGTGCCAAAAACATTCAGTACTTC.

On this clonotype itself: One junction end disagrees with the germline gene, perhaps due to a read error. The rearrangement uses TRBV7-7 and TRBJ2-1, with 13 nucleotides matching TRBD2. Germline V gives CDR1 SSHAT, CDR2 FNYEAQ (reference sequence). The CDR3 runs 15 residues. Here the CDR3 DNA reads TGTGCTAGCAGCCCGGGACTAGCGGGGAACAATGAGCAGTTCTTC. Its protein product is CASSPGLAGNNEQFF.

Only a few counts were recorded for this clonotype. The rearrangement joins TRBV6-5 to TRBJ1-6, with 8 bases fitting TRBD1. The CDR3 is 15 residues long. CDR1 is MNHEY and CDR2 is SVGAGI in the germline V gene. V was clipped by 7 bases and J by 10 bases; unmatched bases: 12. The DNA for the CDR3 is TGTGCCAGCACTCATCAGGGGGCTTTTAGATCACCCCTCCACTTT. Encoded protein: CASTHQGAFRSPLHF.

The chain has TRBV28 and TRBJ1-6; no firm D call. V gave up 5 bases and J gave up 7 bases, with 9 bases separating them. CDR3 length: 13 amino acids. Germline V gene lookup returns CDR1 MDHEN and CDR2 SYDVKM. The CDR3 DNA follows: TGTGCCAGCAGTATGGAGAAGAATTCACCCCTCCACTTT. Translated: CASSMEKNSPLHF.

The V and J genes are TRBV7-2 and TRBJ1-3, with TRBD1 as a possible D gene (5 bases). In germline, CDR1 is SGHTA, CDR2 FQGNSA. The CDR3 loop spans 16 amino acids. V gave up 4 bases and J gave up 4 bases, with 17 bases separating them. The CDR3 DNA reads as TGTGCCAGCAGCTCTAGAGGGGTGTCGGGGGGAAACACCATATATTTT. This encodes CASSSRGVSGGNTIYF.

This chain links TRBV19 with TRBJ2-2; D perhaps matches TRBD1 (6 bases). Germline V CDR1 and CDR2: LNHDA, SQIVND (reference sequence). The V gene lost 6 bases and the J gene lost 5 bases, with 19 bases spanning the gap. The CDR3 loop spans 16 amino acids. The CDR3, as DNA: TGTGCCAGTAGGAAGAGAGTGGGACAAGAAACCGGGGAGCTGTTTTTT. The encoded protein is CASRKRVGQETGELFF.

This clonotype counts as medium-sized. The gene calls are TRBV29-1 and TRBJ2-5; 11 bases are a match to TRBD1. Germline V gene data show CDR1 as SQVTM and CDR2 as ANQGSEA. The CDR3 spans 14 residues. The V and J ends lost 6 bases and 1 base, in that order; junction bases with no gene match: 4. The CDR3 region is CSVVGTGGQETQYF. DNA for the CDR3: TGCAGCGTGGTTGGGACAGGGGGCCAAGAGACCCAGTACTTC.

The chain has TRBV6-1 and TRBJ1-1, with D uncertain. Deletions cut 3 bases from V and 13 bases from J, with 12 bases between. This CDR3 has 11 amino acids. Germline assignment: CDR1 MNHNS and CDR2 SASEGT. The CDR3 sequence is CASSDPRIDFF. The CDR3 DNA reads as TGTGCCAGCAGTGATCCCCGGATAGATTTCTTT.

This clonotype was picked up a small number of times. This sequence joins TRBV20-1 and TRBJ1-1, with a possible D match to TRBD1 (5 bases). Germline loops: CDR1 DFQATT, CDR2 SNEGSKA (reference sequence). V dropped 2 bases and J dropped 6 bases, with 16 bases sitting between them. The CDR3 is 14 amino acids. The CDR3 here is CSARKKGFRAEAFF. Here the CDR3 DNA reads TGCAGTGCTAGAAAAAAGGGGTTTCGGGCTGAAGCTTTCTTT.

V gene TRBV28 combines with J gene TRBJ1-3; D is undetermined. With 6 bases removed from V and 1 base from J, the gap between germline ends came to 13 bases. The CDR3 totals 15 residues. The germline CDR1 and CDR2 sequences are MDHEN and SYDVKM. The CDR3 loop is CASRLITGSGNTIYF. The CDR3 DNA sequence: TGTGCCAGCAGGCTAATCACGGGTTCTGGAAACACCATATATTTT.

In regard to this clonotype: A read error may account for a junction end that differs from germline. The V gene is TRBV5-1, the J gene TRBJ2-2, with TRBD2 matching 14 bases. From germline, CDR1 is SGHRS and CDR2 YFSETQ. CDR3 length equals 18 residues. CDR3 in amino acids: CASSSWTSGGTNTGELFF. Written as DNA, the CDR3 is TGTGCCAGCAGCTCCTGGACTAGCGGGGGGACGAACACCGGGGAGCTGTTTTTT.

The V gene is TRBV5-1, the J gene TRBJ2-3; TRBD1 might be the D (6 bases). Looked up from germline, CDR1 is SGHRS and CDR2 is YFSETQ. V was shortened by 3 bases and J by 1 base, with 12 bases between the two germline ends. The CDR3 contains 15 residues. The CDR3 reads CASSSNTGRTDTQYF. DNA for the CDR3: TGCGCCAGCAGCTCCAATACAGGGCGCACAGATACGCAGTATTTT.

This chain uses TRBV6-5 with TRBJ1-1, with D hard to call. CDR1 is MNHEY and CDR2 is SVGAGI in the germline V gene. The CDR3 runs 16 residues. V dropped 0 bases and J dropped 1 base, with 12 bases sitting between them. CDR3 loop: CASSYSFGRANTEAFF. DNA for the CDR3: TGTGCCAGCAGTTACTCATTCGGGCGTGCGAACACTGAAGCTTTCTTT.

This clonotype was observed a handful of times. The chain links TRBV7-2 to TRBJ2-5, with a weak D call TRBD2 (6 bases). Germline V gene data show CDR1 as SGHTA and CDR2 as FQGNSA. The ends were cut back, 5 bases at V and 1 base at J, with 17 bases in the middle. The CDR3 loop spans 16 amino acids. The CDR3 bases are TGTGCCAGCAGCCCGGGGACGGTAGCGGTCCAAGAGACCCAGTACTTC. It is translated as CASSPGTVAVQETQYF.

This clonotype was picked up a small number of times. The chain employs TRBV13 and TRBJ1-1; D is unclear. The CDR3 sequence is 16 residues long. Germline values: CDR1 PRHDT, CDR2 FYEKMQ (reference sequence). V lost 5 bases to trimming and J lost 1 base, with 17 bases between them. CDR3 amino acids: CASSPLGPVGNTEAFF. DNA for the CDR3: TGTGCCAGCAGCCCGCTTGGGCCGGTTGGGAACACTGAAGCTTTCTTT.

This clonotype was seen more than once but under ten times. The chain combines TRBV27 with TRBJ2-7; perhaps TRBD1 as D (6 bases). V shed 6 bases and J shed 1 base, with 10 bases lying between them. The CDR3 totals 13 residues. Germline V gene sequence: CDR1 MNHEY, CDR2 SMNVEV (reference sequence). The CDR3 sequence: CASRLTGSYEQYF. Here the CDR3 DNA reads TGTGCCAGCAGACTCACAGGGTCCTACGAGCAGTACTTC.

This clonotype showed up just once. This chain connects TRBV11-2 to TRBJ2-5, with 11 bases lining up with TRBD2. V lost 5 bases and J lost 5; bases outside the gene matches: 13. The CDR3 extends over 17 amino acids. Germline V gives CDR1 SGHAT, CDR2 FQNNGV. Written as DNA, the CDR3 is TGTGCCAGCAGCCCCGGCGGTAGCGGGGGGGCCGTGGAGACCCAGTACTTC. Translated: CASSPGGSGGAVETQYF.

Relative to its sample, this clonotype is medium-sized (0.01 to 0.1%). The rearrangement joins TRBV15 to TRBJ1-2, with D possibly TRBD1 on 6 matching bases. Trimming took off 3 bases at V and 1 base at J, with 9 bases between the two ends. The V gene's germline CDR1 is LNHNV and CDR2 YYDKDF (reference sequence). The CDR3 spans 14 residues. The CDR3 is CATSRDRINYGYTF. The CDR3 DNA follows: TGTGCCACCAGCAGGGACAGAATTAACTATGGCTACACCTTC. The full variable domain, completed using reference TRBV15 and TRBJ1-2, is DAMVIQNPRYQVTQFGKPVTLSCSQTLNHNVMYWYQQKSSQAPKLLFHYYDKDFNNEADTPDNFQSRRPNTSFCFLDIRSPGLGDTAMYLCATSRDRINYGYTFGSGTRLTVV.